This T cell receptor (beta chain) appears in the sequencing data of a study of OX40 agonist ivuxolimab in advanced cancers. Context from the whole study: The costimulatory receptor OX40 (CD134) was targeted by ivuxolimab, a fully human IgG2 agonistic monoclonal antibody. Intravenous ivuxolimab was administered to patients every 2 weeks at six dose levels: 0.01, 0.1, 0.3, 1.5, 3 and 10 mg/kg. Of the 50 or so patients in dose escalation, about 20 had hepatocellular carcinoma, around 15 had melanoma, 9 had renal cell carcinoma and 9 had head and neck cancer. The dose-escalation cohort was 82.7% male with a mean age of approximately 59 years, ranging from roughly 23 to 79. Prior anti-PD-1, anti-PD-L1 or anti-CTLA-4 therapy was permitted, and roughly two fifths of dose-escalation patients had received checkpoint inhibitors. Partial responses occurred in three dose-escalation patients, of whom one had hepatocellular carcinoma and two had cutaneous melanoma. Peripheral TCRbeta sequencing aimed to test whether ivuxolimab altered TCR sequence diversity and caused clonal T-cell expansion. The paper describes the monotherapy dose-escalation part (N = 52 patients) of the phase I trial of ivuxolimab.

From its cysteine to its phenylalanine, the CDR3 spans 14 amino acids. The read is trimmed to its CDR3 DNA, 42 bases read in frame from base 1. The germline V gene provides CDR1 MNHNS and CDR2 SASEGT. V loses 5 bases of germline sequence and J loses 3 bases, and the interval between the two ends is 10 bases. Patients with a history of autoimmune disease or receiving systemic immunosuppression were excluded from the trial. Peripheral blood for TCR sequencing was collected from all dose cohorts at baseline, on cycle 4 day 1, and on cycle 7 day 1. The samples were drawn from a first-in-human, open-label, multicenter phase I dose-escalation trial of ivuxolimab. Adults with locally advanced or metastatic melanoma, renal cell, hepatocellular, or head and neck squamous cell carcinoma were enrolled in the trial. Before TCR sequencing, CD4+ T cells and CD8+ T cells from peripheral blood were sorted into separate populations.

Genomic DNA was isolated from the sorted cells so that the TCRbeta CDR3 region could be sequenced. The immunoSEQ Assay was used to sequence the TCRbeta CDR3 regions. TCRdb provides this immuneACCESS table in a form limited to in-frame rearrangements. Some clones are lacking; in checked studies, under half of them reflect an unresolved V gene, and why the rest are absent is not known. Recorded for this sample are some 64,000 clones; around 90% of them occurred a single time. The top ten clones comprise 0.7% to 0.9% of the sample. Here is what the overall study found, with its caveats: Antigen specificity was not determined for the clonally expanded peripheral T cells. Low levels of normalized T-cell clonal expansion were also shown by some nonresponding patients. At doses of 0.1 to 3.0 mg/kg, clonal expansion of both CD4+ and CD8+ blood T cells was observed from baseline to week 6. In the 0.1-3.0 mg/kg groups, partial responders were among the patients with the lowest normalized peripheral clonal expansion, particularly in CD8+ T cells. After ivuxolimab, CD8+ T cells had more expanded clones than CD4+ T cells on average.

In the case of this clone: The target of this receptor is not known. Within one base of it there is no much larger clone, and no base qualities were kept.

This material consisted of CD4+ or CD8+ T cells sorted from blood, taken in a trial of the OX40 agonist ivuxolimab. The TCR comes from an adult with an advanced solid tumor such as melanoma, head and neck, liver or kidney cancer. This sequence uses TRBV6-1 and TRBJ1-4, with no confident D gene call. The CDR3 here reads CASSSPQANEKLFF. The sequenced DNA is TGTGCCAGCAGTAGCCCCCAGGCTAATGAAAAACTGTTTTTT.